This T cell receptor (beta chain) was identified during a study of T-cell reconstitution after alpha-beta-depleted transplantation in children. Using unique molecular identifiers, the investigators prepared the TCRbeta library. TCRdb itself ran the PCR reads through MiXCR, one entry per CDR3 protein. The profile shows about 590,000 distinct CDR3 sequences, 10% to 15% of them singletons. This clonotype was counted only a few times. This clonotype was obtained from a male patient under 18 who had a stem cell transplant for acute myeloid leukemia, so the T cells may come from the graft donor. The source material was PBMCs, mostly from graft donor cells, sampled 360 days after TCRalphabeta/CD19-depleted stem cell transplant.

CDR3 bases: TGTGCCATCCCTAGTAACTATGGCTACACCTTC. It encodes CAIPSNYGYTF. This sequence joins TRBV6-6 and TRBJ1-2; no reliable D call. This CDR3 is built from 11 residues. Trimming pared 10 bases from V and 1 base from J, leaving 7 bases between. In germline, CDR1 is MNHNY, CDR2 SVGAGI (reference sequence).